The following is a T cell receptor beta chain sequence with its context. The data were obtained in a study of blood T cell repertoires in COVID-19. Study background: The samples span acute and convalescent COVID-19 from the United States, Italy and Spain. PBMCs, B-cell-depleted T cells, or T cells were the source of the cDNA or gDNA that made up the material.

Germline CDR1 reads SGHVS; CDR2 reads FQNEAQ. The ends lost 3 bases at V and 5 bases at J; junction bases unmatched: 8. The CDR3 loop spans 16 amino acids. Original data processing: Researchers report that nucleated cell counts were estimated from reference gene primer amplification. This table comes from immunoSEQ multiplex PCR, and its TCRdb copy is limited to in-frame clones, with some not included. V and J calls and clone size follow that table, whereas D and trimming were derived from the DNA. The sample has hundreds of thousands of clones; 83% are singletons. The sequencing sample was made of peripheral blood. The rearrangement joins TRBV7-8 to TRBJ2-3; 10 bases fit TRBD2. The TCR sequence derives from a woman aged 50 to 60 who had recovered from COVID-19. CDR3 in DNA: TGTGCCAGCAGCTTTGGGACTAGCGATTCGGGAGATACGCAGTATTTT. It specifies CASSFGTSDSGDTQYF.